A single sample is the source of the 29 T cell receptor beta chains below, sequenced in a study of patients and donors after allogeneic stem cell transplantation. TCRdb itself ran the RT-PCR reads through MiXCR, one entry per CDR3 protein. The sample records roughly 200,000 distinct CDR3 sequences, 41% being singletons. The sequenced sample consisted of blood, either unsorted or a sorted T cell fraction (not recorded which). These receptors were collected from a human donor who was either an allogeneic HSCT recipient or a stem cell or donor lymphocyte infusion donor (not recorded which). It is not recorded whose cells these are; they may come from a transplant donor.

V usage is TRBV29-1 and J usage is TRBJ2-7; D perhaps matches TRBD2 (7 bases). V was clipped by 1 base and J by 5 bases, with 27 bases between them. Per germline, CDR1 SQVTM and CDR2 ANQGSEA. This CDR3 has 18 amino acids. Here the CDR3 reads CSVEGVGGIGQPGHEQYF. The DNA for the CDR3 is TGCAGCGTTGAAGGAGTGGGGGGGATTGGACAGCCAGGCCACGAGCAGTACTTC.

This sequence joins TRBV7-9 and TRBJ2-7; 8 nucleotides align to TRBD1. V was clipped by 1 base and J by 2 bases; unmatched bases: 4. Germline V gene lookup returns CDR1 SEHNR and CDR2 FQNEAQ (reference sequence). This CDR3 is built from 15 residues. The CDR3 DNA reads as TGTGCCAGCAGCTTAGGGACAGGGCCACCCTACGAGCAGTACTTC. Its translation: CASSLGTGPPYEQYF.

This clonotype was seen a single time. The chain combines TRBV28 with TRBJ2-7; TRBD2 might be the D (6 bases). This CDR3 comprises 15 residues. V was clipped by 6 bases and J by 1 base, with 16 bases between them. Germline V gives CDR1 MDHEN, CDR2 SYDVKM. CDR3 in DNA: TGTGCCAGCAGCCGGGACTCCAAAGGTTCCTACGAGCAGTACTTC. Translating gives CASSRDSKGSYEQYF.

J is TRBJ2-1 and V is TRBV7-2; D is undetermined. Germline-derived CDR1 and CDR2 are SGHTA and FQGNSA. V lost 1 base to trimming and J lost 4 bases, with 8 bases between them. The CDR3 sequence is 14 residues long. The CDR3 DNA sequence: TGTGCCAGCAGCTTAGTCGGCGGATACAATGAGCAGTTCTTC. Its translation: CASSLVGGYNEQFF.

In this sample, this clonotype turned up a few times. The chain uses TRBV5-1 and TRBJ2-3; 8 bases fit TRBD2. V shed 5 bases and J 2 bases; nucleotides not matched to a gene: 10. The CDR3 has 16 amino acids. Germline lookup yields CDR1 SGHRS and CDR2 YFSETQ. The chain's CDR3 is CASSDSGGRSTDTQYF. CDR3 bases: TGCGCCAGCAGTGATTCGGGCGGGAGGTCCACAGATACGCAGTATTTT. Full variable domain (rest looked up from reference TRBV5-1 and TRBJ2-3): KAGVTQTPRYLIKTRGQQVTLSCSPISGHRSVSWYQQTPGQGLQFLFEYFSETQRNKGNFPGRFSGRQFSNSRSEMNVSTLELGDSALYLCASSDSGGRSTDTQYFGPGTRLTVL.

V gene TRBV30 combines with J gene TRBJ2-2; D tentatively fits TRBD1 or TRBD2 (6 bases each). Germline values: CDR1 GTSNPN, CDR2 SVGIG (reference sequence). The CDR3 extends over 14 amino acids. Trimming took off 4 bases at V and 4 bases at J, with 13 bases between the two ends. CDR3 loop: CAWIRGRGTGELFF. DNA of the CDR3: TGTGCCTGGATTCGGGGGCGCGGCACCGGGGAGCTGTTTTTT.

In this sample, this clonotype turned up a few times. The chain joins TRBV29-1 to TRBJ2-7, with D perhaps assigned TRBD1 or TRBD2 (5 bases each). CDR1 and CDR2 from the germline V gene are SQVTM and ANQGSEA. The CDR3 contains 13 residues. V was cut by 0 bases and J by 0 bases, with 6 bases left in between. CDR3 region: CSVEDGTSYEQYF. The CDR3, as DNA: TGCAGCGTTGAAGATGGGACCTCCTACGAGCAGTACTTC.

V is TRBV11-2 and J is TRBJ2-2, with D possibly TRBD2 on 6 matching bases. Germline values: CDR1 SGHAT, CDR2 FQNNGV. Trimming removed 0 bases from V and 4 bases from J, with 12 bases in between. This CDR3 is built from 16 residues. In DNA form, the CDR3 reads TGTGCCAGCAGCTTAGATTGGGGAGGAGGCACCGGGGAGCTGTTTTTT. Translated, it gives CASSLDWGGGTGELFF.

The chain uses TRBV4-3 and TRBJ2-7; 12 bases fit TRBD2. This CDR3 has 16 amino acids. V shed 6 bases and J 2 bases; nucleotides not matched to a gene: 8. Germline V gene data show CDR1 as LGHNA and CDR2 as YSLEER. The CDR3 reads CASSPLAGGFTYEQYF. CDR3 sequence (DNA): TGCGCCAGCAGTCCACTAGCGGGAGGCTTTACCTACGAGCAGTACTTC.

This clonotype has more than one count but fewer than ten. This chain uses TRBV12-3 or TRBV12-4 with TRBJ1-5; a possible D gene is TRBD1 (6 bases). The CDR3 length is 15 residues. With 4 bases removed from V and 2 bases from J, the gap between germline ends came to 12 bases. CDR3 DNA: TGTGCCAGCAGTTCGTACAGGGACGGCAATCAGCCCCAGCATTTT. It specifies CASSSYRDGNQPQHF.

The chain couples TRBV7-2 to TRBJ1-1; D remains ambiguous. This CDR3 has 13 amino acids. The germline V gene encodes CDR1 SGHTA and CDR2 FQGNSA. The CDR3 DNA follows: TGTGGCGAGAGGGCGGAAGACTACACTGAAGCTTTCTTT. It translates to CGERAEDYTEAFF.

The CDR3 nucleotides are TGTGCCAGCAGCCCAGCACAGGGGGCTGGGAACACTGAAGCTTTCTTT. Translating it yields CASSPAQGAGNTEAFF. The V gene is TRBV9, the J gene TRBJ1-1, with TRBD1 matching over 9 bases. This CDR3 is built from 16 residues. CDR1 is SGDLS, CDR2 YYNGEE, per germline. Losses at the gene ends were 4 bases for V and 1 base for J; bases not matched to a gene: 8.

This clonotype was seen more than once but under ten times. The V call is TRBV12-3 or TRBV12-4, the J call TRBJ2-6, with D hard to call. V gave up 4 bases and J gave up 0 bases, with 4 bases separating them. This CDR3 contains 14 residues. CDR3 DNA: TGTGCCAGCAGTTACTCCTCTGGGGCCAACGTCCTGACTTTC. It encodes CASSYSSGANVLTF.

This chain links TRBV5-1 with TRBJ1-1; TRBD1 matches 7 bases. Germline V gene data show CDR1 as SGHRS and CDR2 as YFSETQ. The CDR3 runs 16 residues. V shed 4 bases and J 0 bases; nucleotides not matched to a gene: 9. The CDR3: CASSPQGVRLNTEAFF. The CDR3 DNA follows: TGCGCCAGCAGCCCCCAGGGGGTCAGGCTGAACACTGAAGCTTTCTTT.

This clonotype was picked up a small number of times. The chain joins TRBV5-6 to TRBJ1-4; TRBD1 agrees at 7 bases. After removal of 4 bases from V and 4 bases from J, the junction contained 10 bases not matched to a gene. CDR1 is SGHDT, CDR2 YYEEEE, per germline. The CDR3 is 16 residues long. Here the CDR3 reads CASSPSSQGFNEKLFF. The CDR3 nucleotides read TGTGCCAGCAGCCCCTCTTCACAGGGGTTTAATGAAAAACTGTTTTTT. Looking up the rest from reference TRBV5-6 and TRBJ1-4 gives the full variable domain: DAGVTQSPTHLIKTRGQQVTLRCSPKSGHDTVSWYQQALGQGPQFIFQYYEEEERQRGNFPDRFSGHQFPNYSSELNVNALLLGDSALYLCASSPSSQGFNEKLFFGSGTQLSVL.

This clonotype appeared many times. J is TRBJ1-1 and V is TRBV29-1; D call uncertain. CDR3 length equals 12 residues. V gave up 7 bases and J gave up 7 bases, with 16 bases separating them. CDR1 is SQVTM and CDR2 is ANQGSEA in the germline V gene. Here the CDR3 DNA reads TGCAGCGCTGACGGGTACATCGGTGAAGCTTTCTTT. The encoded protein is CSADGYIGEAFF.

The rearrangement uses TRBV10-3 and TRBJ2-3; 7 bases map to TRBD2. Germline-derived CDR1 and CDR2 are ENHRY and SYGVKD. The ends lost 0 bases at V and 4 bases at J; junction bases unmatched: 22. CDR3 length: 21 amino acids. The CDR3 sequence is CAISESPPPRLAQHLPDTQYF. In nucleotides, the CDR3 is TGTGCCATCAGTGAGTCGCCCCCTCCCAGACTAGCCCAGCATTTGCCAGATACGCAGTATTTT.

The rearrangement joins TRBV10-3 to TRBJ2-1; D is ambiguous. Trimming cost V 4 bases and J 2 bases, with 6 bases left between them. Per germline, CDR1 ENHRY and CDR2 SYGVKD. The CDR3 runs 13 residues. The CDR3 nucleotides read TGTGCCATCAGTGGGTCACCCTACAATGAGCAGTTCTTC. This sequence encodes CAISGSPYNEQFF.

This clonotype was picked up a small number of times. V and J are TRBV5-1 and TRBJ1-1; 7 bases are shared with TRBD1. Germline V gene lookup returns CDR1 SGHRS and CDR2 YFSETQ. J lost 5 bases, V lost 2 bases, and 6 bases had no gene match. There are 14 residues in the CDR3. The CDR3: CASSLQGRETEAFF. CDR3 sequence (DNA): TGCGCCAGCAGCTTACAGGGGCGCGAGACTGAAGCTTTCTTT.

The J gene is TRBJ2-3, the V gene TRBV20-1, with 9 bases lining up with TRBD1. V gave up 5 bases and J gave up 2 bases; unmatched junction bases: 8. This CDR3 is built from 15 residues. Germline CDR1 reads DFQATT; CDR2 reads SNEGSKA (reference sequence). The CDR3 loop reads CSAHWTGDVTDTQYF. DNA for the CDR3: TGCAGTGCTCATTGGACAGGGGATGTCACAGATACGCAGTATTTT.

The CDR3, as DNA: TGTGCCAGCAGCTTAGGCACCCCTGCTAACTATGGCTACACCTTC. Translating it yields CASSLGTPANYGYTF. The chain has TRBV7-2 and TRBJ1-2; D remains unclear. The V gene lost 1 base and the J gene lost 0 bases, with 9 bases spanning the gap. The germline gives CDR1 SGHTA, CDR2 FQGNSA. The CDR3 sequence is 15 residues long. The full variable domain, its missing parts supplied by reference TRBV7-2 and TRBJ1-2, is GAGVSQSPSNKVTEKGKDVELRCDPISGHTALYWYRQSLGQGLEFLIYFQGNSAPDKSGLPSDRFSAERTGGSVSTLTIQRTQQEDSAVYLCASSLGTPANYGYTFGSGTRLTVV.

This rearrangement joins TRBV28 to TRBJ2-7; possible D gene TRBD2, 5 bases. V gave up 2 bases and J gave up 2 bases, with 10 bases separating them. The CDR3 is 14 residues long. CDR1 is MDHEN, CDR2 SYDVKM, per germline. The CDR3 loop is CASSLLARTYEQYF. CDR3 coding DNA: TGTGCCAGCAGTTTACTAGCTCGGACCTACGAGCAGTACTTC.

The chain links TRBV7-3 to TRBJ2-2, with a weak D call TRBD1 (7 bases). CDR1 and CDR2 (germline): SGHTA, FQGTGA. V was clipped by 1 base and J by 7 bases, with 13 bases between them. CDR3 length: 15 amino acids. The CDR3 DNA sequence: TGTGCCAGCAGCTTAATAGGAGGGGGCAGCGGGGAGCTGTTTTTT. Protein: CASSLIGGGSGELFF.

The gene calls are TRBV20-1 and TRBJ1-5, with D unclear. The CDR3 totals 16 residues. With 2 bases removed from V and 0 bases from J, the gap between germline ends came to 14 bases. CDR1 and CDR2 from the germline V gene are DFQATT and SNEGSKA (reference sequence). The CDR3 nucleotides are TGCAGTGCTAGACCCCGATTCGCAGGTAGCAATCAGCCCCAGCATTTT. It codes for CSARPRFAGSNQPQHF.

This clonotype was counted a few times. The V gene is TRBV5-6, the J gene TRBJ1-1; D may be TRBD1 (5 bases). V was shortened by 1 base and J by 4 bases, with 14 bases between the two germline ends. Germline CDR1 SGHDT, CDR2 YYEEEE. This CDR3 comprises 15 residues. In DNA, the CDR3 is TGTGCCAGCAGCTTGTGGAGGCAGGGTGGCACTGAAGCTTTCTTT. As protein: CASSLWRQGGTEAFF.

This chain connects TRBV4-3 to TRBJ2-7, with unresolved D. The CDR3 has 16 residues. V shed 0 bases and J shed 0 bases, with 12 bases lying between them. Germline values: CDR1 LGHNA, CDR2 YSLEER. CDR3 amino acids: CASSQDHDIPSYEQYF. CDR3 sequence (DNA): TGCGCCAGCAGCCAAGACCATGATATCCCCTCCTACGAGCAGTACTTC.

The chain combines TRBV4-3 with TRBJ1-2; TRBD1 agrees at 11 bases. The CDR3 is 17 residues long. CDR1 LGHNA and CDR2 YSLEER come from the germline V gene. Germline trimming cut 0 bases from V and 6 bases from J; bases unmatched to any gene: 9. The CDR3 coding sequence is TGCGCCAGCAGCCAAGATACCGGACAGGGGGCGTATAATGGCTACACCTTC. Translating it yields CASSQDTGQGAYNGYTF.

The chain has TRBV29-1 and TRBJ2-3; unclear D gene. Per germline, CDR1 SQVTM and CDR2 ANQGSEA. This CDR3 spans 11 amino acids. V was cut by 4 bases and J by 4 bases, with 6 bases left in between. CDR3 residues: CSVAAADTQYF. As DNA, the CDR3 is TGCAGCGTTGCTGCGGCAGATACGCAGTATTTT.

The chain carries TRBV27 and TRBJ2-7, with TRBD2 as a possible D gene (5 bases). V lost 5 bases to trimming and J lost 2 bases, with 16 bases between them. Germline V gives CDR1 MNHEY, CDR2 SMNVEV (reference sequence). The CDR3 length is 15 residues. For the CDR3, the DNA is TGTGCCAGCAGTCCAATTGCAGGAGCGGCCTACGAGCAGTACTTC. Translating it yields CASSPIAGAAYEQYF.